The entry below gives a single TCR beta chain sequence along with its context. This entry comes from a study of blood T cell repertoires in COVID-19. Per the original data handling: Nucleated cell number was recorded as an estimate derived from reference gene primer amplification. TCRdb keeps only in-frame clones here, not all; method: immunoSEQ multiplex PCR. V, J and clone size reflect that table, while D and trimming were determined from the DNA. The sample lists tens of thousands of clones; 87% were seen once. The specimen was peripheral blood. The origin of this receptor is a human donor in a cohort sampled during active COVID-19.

This chain's CDR3 is CASSAGNSDTGELFF. The CDR3 DNA is TGTGCCAGCAGTGCAGGGAATTCTGACACCGGGGAGCTGTTTTTT. V is TRBV2 and J is TRBJ2-2, with a weak D call TRBD1 (5 bases). The germline V gene encodes CDR1 SNHLY and CDR2 FYNNEI. The V gene lost 4 bases and the J gene lost 3 bases, with 12 bases spanning the gap. This CDR3 spans 15 amino acids.